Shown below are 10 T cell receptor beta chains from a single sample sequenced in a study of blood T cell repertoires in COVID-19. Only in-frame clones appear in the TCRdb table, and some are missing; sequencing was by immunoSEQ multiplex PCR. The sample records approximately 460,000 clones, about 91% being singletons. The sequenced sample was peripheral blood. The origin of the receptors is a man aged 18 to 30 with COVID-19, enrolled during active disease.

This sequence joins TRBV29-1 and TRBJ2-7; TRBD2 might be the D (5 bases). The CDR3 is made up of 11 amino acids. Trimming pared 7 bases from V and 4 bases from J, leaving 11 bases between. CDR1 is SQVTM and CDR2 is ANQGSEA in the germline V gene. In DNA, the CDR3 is TGCAGCGCCGCAGAGGGATACGAGCAGTACTTC. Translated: CSAAEGYEQYF.

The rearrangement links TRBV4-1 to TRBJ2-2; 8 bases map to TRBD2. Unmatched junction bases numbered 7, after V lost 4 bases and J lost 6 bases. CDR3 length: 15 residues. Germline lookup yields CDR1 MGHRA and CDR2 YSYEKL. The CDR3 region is CASSLQAGVAGELFF. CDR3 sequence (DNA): TGCGCCAGCAGCCTTCAAGCGGGGGTTGCCGGGGAGCTGTTTTTT.

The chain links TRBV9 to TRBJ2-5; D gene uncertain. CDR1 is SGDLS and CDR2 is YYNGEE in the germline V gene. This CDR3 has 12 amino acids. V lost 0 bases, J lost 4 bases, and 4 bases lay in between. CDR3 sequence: CASSVDSETQYF. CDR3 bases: TGTGCCAGCAGCGTAGACTCAGAGACCCAGTACTTC.

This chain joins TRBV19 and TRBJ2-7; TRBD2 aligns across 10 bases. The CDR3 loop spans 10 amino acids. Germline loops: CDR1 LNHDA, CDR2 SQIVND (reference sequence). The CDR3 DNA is TGTGTAGCGGGAGGTTGCGAGCAGTACTTC. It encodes CVAGGCEQYF.

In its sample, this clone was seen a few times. CDR3 protein: CASSNREETQYF. In DNA, the CDR3 is TGTGCCAGCAGTAACAGGGAAGAGACCCAGTACTTC. J is TRBJ2-5 and V is TRBV12-3 or TRBV12-4; TRBD1 might be the D (6 bases). The CDR3 runs 12 residues. V was clipped by 5 bases and J by 3 bases, with 7 bases between them.

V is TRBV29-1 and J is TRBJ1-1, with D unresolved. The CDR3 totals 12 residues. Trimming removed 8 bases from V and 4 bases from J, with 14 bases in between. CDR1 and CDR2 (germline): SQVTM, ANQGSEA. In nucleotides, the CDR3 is TGCAGCTGGAGAGGTTCGGGCACTGAAGCTTTCTTT. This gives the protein CSWRGSGTEAFF. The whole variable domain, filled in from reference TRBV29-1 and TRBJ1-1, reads SAVISQKPSRDICQRGTSLTIQCQVDSQVTMMFWYRQQPGQSLTLIATANQGSEATYESGFVIDKFPISRPNLTFSTLTVSNMSPEDSSIYLCSWRGSGTEAFFGQGTRLTVV.

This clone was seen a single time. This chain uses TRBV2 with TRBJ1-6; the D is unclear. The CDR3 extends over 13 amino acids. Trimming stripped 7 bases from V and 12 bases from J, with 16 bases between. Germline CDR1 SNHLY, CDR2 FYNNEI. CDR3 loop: CASIGGPPGPLHF. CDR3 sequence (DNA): TGTGCCAGCATAGGAGGCCCCCCAGGACCCCTCCACTTT. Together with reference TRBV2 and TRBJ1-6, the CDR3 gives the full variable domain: EPEVTQTPSHQVTQMGQEVILRCVPISNHLYFYWYRQILGQKVEFLVSFYNNEISEKSEIFDDQFSVERPDGSNFTLKIRSTKLEDSAMYFCASIGGPPGPLHFGNGTRLTVT.

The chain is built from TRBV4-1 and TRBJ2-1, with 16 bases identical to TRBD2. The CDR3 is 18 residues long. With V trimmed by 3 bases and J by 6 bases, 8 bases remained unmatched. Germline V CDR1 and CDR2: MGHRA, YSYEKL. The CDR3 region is CASSHPGTSGGVGNEQFF. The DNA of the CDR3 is TGCGCCAGCAGCCACCCCGGGACTAGCGGGGGGGTCGGCAATGAGCAGTTCTTC.

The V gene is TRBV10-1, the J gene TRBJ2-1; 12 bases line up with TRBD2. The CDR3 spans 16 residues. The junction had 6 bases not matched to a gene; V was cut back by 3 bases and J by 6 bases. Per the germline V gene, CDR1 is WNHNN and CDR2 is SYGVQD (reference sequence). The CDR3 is CASSDPSGGATNEQFF. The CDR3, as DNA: TGCGCCAGCAGTGACCCTAGCGGGGGGGCCACCAATGAGCAGTTCTTC.

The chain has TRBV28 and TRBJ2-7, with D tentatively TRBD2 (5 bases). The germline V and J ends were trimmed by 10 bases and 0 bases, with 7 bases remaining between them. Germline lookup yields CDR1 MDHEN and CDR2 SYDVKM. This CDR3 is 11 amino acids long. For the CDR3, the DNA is TGTGCCACGGGGTCCTCCTACGAGCAGTACTTC. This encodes CATGSSYEQYF.